This is a list of T cell receptor beta chains from one sample in a study of cytomegalovirus exposure and HLA in healthy donors. Libraries were prepared by immunoSEQ multiplex PCR; TCRdb keeps only in-frame clonotypes and omits some of them. The data show about 140,000 clones, 70% to 85% seen once. Input material: PBMCs. The receptors stem from a man aged 25 to 40 in good health and CMV-seropositive. CDR3s leave out the opening cysteine and the closing phenylalanine or tryptophan. Some rows have no size entry. The others give once, few or many, or a class for an expanded clone.

v_gene: TRBV5-1; j_gene: TRBJ1-5; abundance: NA; len: 13; CDR3aa: ASSLGDRSNQPQH
v_gene: TRBV15; j_gene: TRBJ2-1; abundance: few; len: 11; CDR3aa: ATSRGLYNEQF
v_gene: TRBV5-6; j_gene: TRBJ2-5; abundance: NA; len: 13; CDR3aa: ASSQIGAGQETQY
v_gene: TRBV9; j_gene: TRBJ1-2; abundance: NA; len: 15; CDR3aa: ASTPGTGARFNYGYT
v_gene: TRBV6-5; j_gene: TRBJ1-5; abundance: NA; len: 12; CDR3aa: ASSYSVGDQPQH
v_gene: TRBV29-1; j_gene: TRBJ2-7; abundance: NA; len: 11; CDR3aa: SVIGLAAYEQY
v_gene: TRBV13; j_gene: TRBJ2-7; abundance: NA; len: 12; CDR3aa: ASRRAGTFSEQY
v_gene: TRBV10-2; j_gene: TRBJ2-3; abundance: NA; len: 14; CDR3aa: ASNPGLAGGSDTQY
v_gene: TRBV29-1; j_gene: TRBJ1-6; abundance: NA; len: 17; CDR3aa: SVVWGKGVEGSYNSPLH
v_gene: TRBV5-4; j_gene: TRBJ2-1; abundance: NA; len: 12; CDR3aa: ASSGWDSYNEQF
v_gene: TRBV6-6; j_gene: TRBJ2-7; abundance: NA; len: 11; CDR3aa: ASSRQGSYEQY
v_gene: TRBV30; j_gene: TRBJ2-2; abundance: NA; len: 13; CDR3aa: AWSVRDRRTGELF
v_gene: TRBV11-2; j_gene: TRBJ2-5; abundance: once; len: 14; CDR3aa: ASSSRTSGGYETQY
v_gene: TRBV6-1; j_gene: TRBJ2-1; abundance: NA; len: 13; CDR3aa: ASSEGWEAYNEQF
v_gene: TRBV5-4; j_gene: TRBJ2-3; abundance: NA; len: 17; CDR3aa: ASRRGGQGSWSSTDTQY
v_gene: TRBV18; j_gene: TRBJ2-7; abundance: NA; len: 14; CDR3aa: ASSRGVAGGRDEQY
v_gene: TRBV18; j_gene: TRBJ2-7; abundance: NA; len: 14; CDR3aa: ASSPSRGQGSYEQY
v_gene: TRBV6-5; j_gene: TRBJ1-1; abundance: NA; len: 11; CDR3aa: ASSAQGRAEAF
v_gene: TRBV28; j_gene: TRBJ2-1; abundance: NA; len: 14; CDR3aa: ASSLPGGASLNEQF
v_gene: TRBV11-2; j_gene: TRBJ2-7; abundance: few; len: 12; CDR3aa: ASSFTSGAYEQY
v_gene: TRBV10-1; j_gene: TRBJ2-3; abundance: NA; len: 13; CDR3aa: ASSPSGGFTDTQY
v_gene: TRBV19; j_gene: TRBJ1-2; abundance: NA; len: 13; CDR3aa: ASITNGGSLGGYT
v_gene: TRBV5-1; j_gene: TRBJ1-2; abundance: few; len: 11; CDR3aa: ASSLFGGAGYT
v_gene: TRBV9; j_gene: TRBJ1-1; abundance: NA; len: 13; CDR3aa: ASSVGGVGDTEAF
v_gene: TRBV18; j_gene: TRBJ2-2; abundance: NA; len: 12; CDR3aa: ASSRQSNTGELF
v_gene: TRBV5-6; j_gene: TRBJ2-7; abundance: few; len: 12; CDR3aa: ASSQTGLGSEQY
v_gene: TRBV30; j_gene: TRBJ1-2; abundance: few; len: 12; CDR3aa: AWRAGWTNYGYT
v_gene: TRBV6-7; j_gene: TRBJ2-1; abundance: NA; len: 11; CDR3aa: ASSYSSNNEQF
v_gene: TRBV4-1; j_gene: TRBJ1-1; abundance: NA; len: 12; CDR3aa: ASSQTGGDTEAF
v_gene: TRBV7-8; j_gene: TRBJ1-1; abundance: NA; len: 13; CDR3aa: ASSLAVQGGTEAF
v_gene: TRBV7-3; j_gene: TRBJ2-2; abundance: NA; len: 14; CDR3aa: ASSYRDTGRTGELF
v_gene: TRBV6-1; j_gene: TRBJ2-7; abundance: NA; len: 12; CDR3aa: ASSEFQGSYEQY
v_gene: TRBV5-4; j_gene: TRBJ2-5; abundance: NA; len: 14; CDR3aa: ASSPVLAGGQETQY